The rows below give T cell receptor beta chains drawn from one sample of a study of technical replicates of blood from several donors. Measured with immunoSEQ multiplex PCR; TCRdb has only the in-frame clones, and not every one. The sample lists 75,000 to 90,000 clones, 96% occurring once. Sequencing was done on a sample of T cells isolated from PBMCs. Source of these receptors: a human donor in good health. Both conserved end residues are part of each CDR3. D genes are given only for firm matches. The listing skips clone size in some rows; elsewhere it reads once, few, many or a size class.

size,J,V,D,CDR3,DNA
.,TRBJ1-2,TRBV15,TRBD1,CATSTPSVGTAIYGYTF,TGTGCCACCAGCACGCCCTCCGTTGGGACAGCTATCTATGGCTACACCTTC
.,TRBJ1-5,TRBV10-1,.,CASSQGTQPQHF,TGCGCCAGCAGTCAGGGAACTCAGCCCCAGCATTTT
.,TRBJ2-4,TRBV2,.,CASSDRRDIQYF,TGTGCCAGCAGTGACAGGAGGGACATTCAGTACTTC
once,TRBJ2-2,TRBV4-2,TRBD2,CASSQDRSGGVNTGELFF,TGTGCCAGCAGCCAAGATCGAAGCGGGGGAGTGAACACCGGGGAGCTGTTTTTT
.,TRBJ1-3,TRBV7-9,.,CASSLVRQGAGNTIYF,TGTGCCAGCAGCTTAGTACGGCAGGGAGCGGGGAACACCATATATTTT
.,TRBJ1-2,TRBV2,.,CASSHSRVRGYTF,TGTGCCAGCAGTCACTCCAGGGTCCGGGGCTACACCTTC
once,TRBJ2-1,TRBV6-4,TRBD1,CASSQSQGPMQFF,TGTGCCAGCAGTCAATCACAGGGGCCCATGCAGTTCTTC
.,TRBJ2-3,TRBV4-1,TRBD2,CASSLLAGVTDTQYF,TGCGCCAGCAGCCTTCTAGCGGGAGTTACAGATACGCAGTATTTT
.,TRBJ2-2,TRBV9,.,CASSRLLSNTGELFF,TGTGCCAGTTCGCGATTGCTCTCGAACACCGGGGAGCTGTTTTTT
.,TRBJ1-2,TRBV6-1,.,CASSEWQGAYGYTF,TGTGCCAGCAGTGAATGGCAAGGAGCCTATGGCTACACCTTC
.,TRBJ1-2,TRBV5-1,TRBD1,CASSPGTGGLVYGYTF,TGCGCCAGCAGCCCCGGGACAGGGGGCCTCGTCTATGGCTACACCTTC
.,TRBJ2-2,TRBV7-9,.,CASSPTGFAGELFF,TGTGCCAGCAGCCCCACAGGTTTTGCCGGGGAGCTGTTTTTT
.,TRBJ2-7,TRBV7-2,TRBD1,CASSFGTGNYEQYF,TGTGCCAGCAGCTTCGGGACAGGCAACTACGAGCAGTACTTC
.,TRBJ2-7,TRBV4-3,.,CASSQAHSSYEQYF,TGCGCCAGCAGCCAAGCACACAGCTCCTACGAGCAGTACTTC
.,TRBJ2-1,TRBV5-1,.,CASSLEAASDEQFF,TGCGCCAGCAGCTTGGAGGCAGCGAGCGATGAGCAGTTCTTC
once,TRBJ2-3,TRBV6-1,.,CASSEPLIQVRLSTDTQYF,TGTGCCAGCAGTGAACCCTTAATACAGGTCCGCCTTAGCACAGATACGCAGTATTTT
.,TRBJ2-5,TRBV4-1,.,CASSQPFEETQYF,TGCGCCAGCAGCCAACCATTTGAGGAGACCCAGTACTTC
.,TRBJ2-7,TRBV20-1,.,CSASLREQYF,TGCAGTGCTAGTTTGCGCGAGCAGTACTTC
.,TRBJ1-1,TRBV29-1,TRBD1,CSVDVRQGNTEAFF,TGCAGCGTTGACGTCCGACAGGGGAACACTGAAGCTTTCTTT
.,TRBJ2-1,TRBV11-3,.,CASSAGTLNEQFF,TGTGCCAGCAGCGCGGGGACTCTCAATGAGCAGTTCTTC
.,TRBJ2-7,TRBV4-1,TRBD2,CASRPRTSGSYEQYF,TGCGCCAGCAGGCCTCGGACTAGCGGGAGCTACGAGCAGTACTTC
.,TRBJ1-1,TRBV6-5,.,CASSQGAYVEAFF,TGTGCCAGCAGTCAAGGGGCTTACGTAGAAGCTTTCTTT
.,TRBJ2-1,TRBV9,TRBD2,CASSAAERELNEQFF,TGTGCCAGCAGCGCCGCGGAGCGGGAGCTCAATGAGCAGTTCTTC
.,TRBJ1-4,TRBV28,.,CASSLSTATNEKLFF,TGTGCCAGCAGTTTATCGACAGCGACTAATGAAAAACTGTTTTTT
once,TRBJ2-1,TRBV10-3,.,CAISEYSEYNEQFF,TGTGCCATCAGTGAGTATAGCGAGTACAATGAGCAGTTCTTC
.,TRBJ2-5,TRBV30,.,CAWSVGRVGKETQYF,TGTGCCTGGAGTGTAGGCAGGGTAGGCAAAGAGACCCAGTACTTC
once,TRBJ2-1,TRBV19,.,CASSIGTGADNEQFF,TGTGCCAGTAGTATCGGCACAGGTGCCGACAATGAGCAGTTCTTC
.,TRBJ2-7,TRBV6-5,.,CASSYDRQFYEQYF,TGTGCCAGCAGTTATGACAGACAATTCTACGAGCAGTACTTC
.,TRBJ2-2,TRBV6-1,TRBD2,CASSEPSGRGTGELFF,TGTGCCAGCAGTGAACCTAGCGGGAGAGGCACCGGGGAGCTGTTTTTT
.,TRBJ2-5,TRBV7-9,TRBD2,CASSLGLAGDLGETQYF,TGTGCCAGCAGCCTAGGACTAGCGGGAGATTTAGGAGAGACCCAGTACTTC
.,TRBJ2-7,TRBV5-4,.,CASSPGGSYEQYF,TGTGCCAGCAGCCCGGGTGGGTCCTACGAGCAGTACTTC
.,TRBJ1-5,TRBV2,TRBD1,CASSEPGSGQGAFDF,TGTGCCAGCAGTGAACCAGGGTCGGGACAGGGGGCATTCGATTTT
.,TRBJ1-2,TRBV11-2,TRBD1,CASRPGTGGDYGYTF,TGTGCCAGCAGGCCCGGGACAGGGGGCGACTATGGCTACACCTTC
.,TRBJ1-2,TRBV28,.,CASSFFTGNGYTF,TGTGCCAGCAGTTTTTTTACAGGGAATGGCTACACCTTC